Shown below are 13 T cell receptor beta chains from a single sample sequenced in a study of blood T cell repertoires in COVID-19. The method was immunoSEQ multiplex PCR; TCRdb's version includes in-frame clones alone and lacks a portion of them. Of 150,000 to 200,000 clones detected, about nine tenths appear once; the ten largest clones hold roughly 25%. Sequences were obtained from peripheral blood. These TCRs come from a man in his 60s with acute or convalescent COVID-19.

The V call is TRBV12-3 or TRBV12-4, the J call TRBJ1-6; no clear D gene. The germline V and J ends were trimmed by 7 bases and 8 bases, with 12 bases remaining between them. The CDR3 loop spans 13 amino acids. This chain's CDR3 is CASTPGGDSPLHF. DNA for the CDR3: TGTGCCAGCACCCCCGGCGGAGATTCACCCCTCCACTTT.

This chain links TRBV6-5 with TRBJ1-5; the D gene is possibly TRBD1 (6 bases). Germline values: CDR1 MNHEY, CDR2 SVGAGI. The CDR3 is 14 amino acids. V shed 6 bases and J shed 2 bases, with 11 bases lying between them. In DNA, the CDR3 is TGTGCCAGCAGGCCACAGGGAGGCAATCAGCCCCAGCATTTT. It is translated as CASRPQGGNQPQHF.

This chain joins TRBV19 and TRBJ1-2; the match to TRBD1 covers 10 bases. Germline V CDR1 and CDR2: LNHDA, SQIVND (reference sequence). The CDR3 is made up of 15 amino acids. V was clipped by 6 bases and J by 8 bases; unmatched bases: 12. The CDR3 region is CASSFGGDRGEGYTF. In DNA, the CDR3 is TGTGCCAGTAGCTTCGGCGGGGACAGGGGTGAAGGCTACACCTTC.

The chain carries TRBV5-1 and TRBJ1-5; D is uncertain. Germline-derived CDR1 and CDR2 are SGHRS and YFSETQ. Trimming took 0 bases from V and 4 from J, leaving 5 bases between them. The CDR3 runs 13 residues. The CDR3 spells CASSLDSNQPQHF. For the CDR3, the DNA is TGCGCCAGCAGCTTGGACAGTAATCAGCCCCAGCATTTT.

The V and J genes are TRBV6-5 and TRBJ2-7; 8 positions agree with TRBD1. The germline CDR1 and CDR2 sequences are MNHEY and SVGAGI. The CDR3 runs 14 residues. J was trimmed by 4 bases and V by 4 bases; bases with no gene match: 6. The CDR3 nucleotides read TGTGCCAGCAGTTCAGGGACAGGTATATACGAGCAGTACTTC. Its translation is CASSSGTGIYEQYF.

This clone was detected only once. The J gene is TRBJ1-5, the V gene TRBV2; D gene unclear. Trimming took off 3 bases at V and 4 bases at J, with 7 bases between the two ends. Germline lookup yields CDR1 SNHLY and CDR2 FYNNEI. The CDR3 runs 13 residues. In nucleotides, the CDR3 is TGTGCCAGCAGTGAGGAGCGGAATCAGCCCCAGCATTTT. Encoded protein: CASSEERNQPQHF.

This chain uses TRBV5-1 with TRBJ2-1; TRBD2 matches 9 bases. Losses at the gene ends were 0 bases for V and 4 bases for J; bases not matched to a gene: 2. Germline V gene lookup returns CDR1 SGHRS and CDR2 YFSETQ. This CDR3 comprises 15 residues. As DNA, the CDR3 is TGCGCCAGCAGCTTGGCCCTAGCGGGATACAATGAGCAGTTCTTC. Translation gives CASSLALAGYNEQFF.

The gene calls are TRBV9 and TRBJ1-6; the D gene is possibly TRBD1 (6 bases). V lost 0 bases and J lost 6, with 13 bases in between. The germline V gene has CDR1 SGDLS and CDR2 YYNGEE. The CDR3 is 16 amino acids. The CDR3 sequence: CASSVGPDSLNSPLHF. The CDR3 bases are TGTGCCAGCAGCGTAGGGCCGGACAGCCTTAATTCACCCCTCCACTTT.

V gene TRBV15 combines with J gene TRBJ2-7, with 9 bases lining up with TRBD2. The CDR3 contains 17 residues. V was clipped by 1 base and J by 0 bases; unmatched bases: 7. Germline CDR1 is LNHNV and CDR2 is YYDKDF (reference sequence). Here the CDR3 reads CATSRGKSGRRSYEQYF. The CDR3 DNA is TGTGCCACCAGCAGAGGGAAAAGCGGGAGGCGCTCCTACGAGCAGTACTTC.

The V and J genes are TRBV19 and TRBJ1-4, with no clear D. The CDR3 extends over 15 amino acids. Germline V CDR1 and CDR2: LNHDA, SQIVND (reference sequence). Trimming removed 3 bases from V and 0 bases from J, with 8 bases in between. CDR3 bases: TGTGCCAGTAGTATGAGCCTTTCAACTAATGAAAAACTGTTTTTT. Residues: CASSMSLSTNEKLFF. The full variable domain, rest sourced from reference TRBV19 and TRBJ1-4, is DGGITQSPKYLFRKEGQNVTLSCEQNLNHDAMYWYRQDPGQGLRLIYYSQIVNDFQKGDIAEGYSVSREKKESFPLTVTSAQKNPTAFYLCASSMSLSTNEKLFFGSGTQLSVL.

V and J are TRBV2 and TRBJ1-2; D not resolved. Deletions cut 6 bases from V and 3 bases from J, with 5 bases between. The length of the CDR3 is 11 residues. Germline values: CDR1 SNHLY, CDR2 FYNNEI. The CDR3: CASSYDYGYTF. The CDR3 DNA follows: TGTGCCAGCAGCTATGACTATGGCTACACCTTC.

V is TRBV29-1 and J is TRBJ2-7, with 9 bases lining up with TRBD2. V trimming: 0 bases; J trimming: 0 bases; junction bases outside the gene matches: 3. CDR3 length: 15 residues. In germline, CDR1 is SQVTM, CDR2 ANQGSEA. CDR3 bases: TGCAGCGTTGAAGATAGCGGGAGTTCCTCCTACGAGCAGTACTTC. Protein product: CSVEDSGSSSYEQYF.

J is TRBJ1-5 and V is TRBV29-1; 8 bases match TRBD1. The CDR3 contains 12 residues. Trimming cost V 6 bases and J 4 bases; bases outside gene matches: 2. The germline CDR1 and CDR2 sequences are SQVTM and ANQGSEA. The CDR3 spells CSVGTGNQPQHF. For the CDR3, the DNA is TGCAGCGTGGGGACAGGTAATCAGCCCCAGCATTTT. The variable domain in full, with the rest retrieved from reference TRBV29-1 and TRBJ1-5, is SAVISQKPSRDICQRGTSLTIQCQVDSQVTMMFWYRQQPGQSLTLIATANQGSEATYESGFVIDKFPISRPNLTFSTLTVSNMSPEDSSIYLCSVGTGNQPQHFGDGTRLSIL.